The clone carrying this T cell receptor (beta chain) was found a few times. This specimen comes from a study of neurological immune-mediated disorders. TCRdb reanalysed the 5' RACE reads using MiXCR and keeps one entry per CDR3 protein. In the table there are about 55,000 distinct CDR3 sequences, about 3.5% of which are singletons. CDR3 size: 15 residues. The V and J ends lost 6 bases and 3 bases, in that order; junction bases with no gene match: 4. The clonotype comes from a man younger than 45 with multiple sclerosis. What was sequenced was PBMCs. The chain links TRBV12-3 or TRBV12-4 to TRBJ2-7; 14 nucleotides match TRBD2. CDR3 coding DNA: TGTGCCAGCAGCCAGACTAGCGGGAGGGACTACGAGCAGTACTTC. Translation gives CASSQTSGRDYEQYF.